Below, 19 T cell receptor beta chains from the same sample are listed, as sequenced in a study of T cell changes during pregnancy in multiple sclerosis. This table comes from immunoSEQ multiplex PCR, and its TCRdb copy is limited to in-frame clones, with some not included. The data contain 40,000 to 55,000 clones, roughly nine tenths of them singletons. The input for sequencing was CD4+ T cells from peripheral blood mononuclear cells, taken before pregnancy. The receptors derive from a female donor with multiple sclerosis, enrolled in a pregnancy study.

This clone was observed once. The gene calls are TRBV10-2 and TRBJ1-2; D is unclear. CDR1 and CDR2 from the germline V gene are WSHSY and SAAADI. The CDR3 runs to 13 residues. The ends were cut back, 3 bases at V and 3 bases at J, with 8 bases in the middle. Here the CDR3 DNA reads TGCGCCAGCAGTGATCGTACAGACTATGGCTACACCTTC. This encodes CASSDRTDYGYTF.

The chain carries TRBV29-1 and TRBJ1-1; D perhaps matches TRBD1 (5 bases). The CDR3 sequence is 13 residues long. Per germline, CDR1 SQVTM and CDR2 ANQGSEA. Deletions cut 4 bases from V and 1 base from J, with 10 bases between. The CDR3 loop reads CSVGETANTEAFF. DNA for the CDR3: TGCAGCGTTGGTGAGACAGCGAACACTGAAGCTTTCTTT.

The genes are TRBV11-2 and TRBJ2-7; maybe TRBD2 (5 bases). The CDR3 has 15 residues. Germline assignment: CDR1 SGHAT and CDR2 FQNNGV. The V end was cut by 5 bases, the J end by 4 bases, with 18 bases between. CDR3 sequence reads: CASSPGLGNLYEQYF. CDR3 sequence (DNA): TGTGCCAGCAGCCCAGGACTGGGGAACCTTTACGAGCAGTACTTC.

The CDR3 here is CASTMGQRNEAFF. CDR3 in DNA: TGTGCCAGCACCATGGGACAGCGTAATGAAGCTTTCTTT. This chain connects TRBV5-6 to TRBJ1-1, with TRBD1 identical over 7 bases. Looked up from germline, CDR1 is SGHDT and CDR2 is YYEEEE. V lost 6 bases and J lost 7; bases outside the gene matches: 9. The CDR3 loop spans 13 amino acids. Drawing the rest from reference TRBV5-6 and TRBJ1-1, the complete variable domain is DAGVTQSPTHLIKTRGQQVTLRCSPKSGHDTVSWYQQALGQGPQFIFQYYEEEERQRGNFPDRFSGHQFPNYSSELNVNALLLGDSALYLCASTMGQRNEAFFGQGTRLTVV.

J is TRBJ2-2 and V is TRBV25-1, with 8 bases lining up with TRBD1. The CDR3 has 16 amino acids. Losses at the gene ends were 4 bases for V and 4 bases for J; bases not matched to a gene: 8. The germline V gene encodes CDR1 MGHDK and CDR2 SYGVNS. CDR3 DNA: TGTGCCAGCAGTGGGGCGGGACAGGAGCTCACCGGGGAGCTGTTTTTT. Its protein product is CASSGAGQELTGELFF.

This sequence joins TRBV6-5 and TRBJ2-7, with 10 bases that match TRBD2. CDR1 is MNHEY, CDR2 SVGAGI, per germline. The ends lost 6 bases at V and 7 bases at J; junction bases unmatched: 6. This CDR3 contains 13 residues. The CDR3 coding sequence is TGTGCCAGCAGACCCAGCGGGAGGGAAGAGCAGTACTTC. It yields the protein CASRPSGREEQYF.

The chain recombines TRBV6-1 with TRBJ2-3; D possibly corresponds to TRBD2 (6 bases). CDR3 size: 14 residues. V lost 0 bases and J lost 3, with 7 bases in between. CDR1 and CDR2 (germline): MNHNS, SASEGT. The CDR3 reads CASSEAGGTDTQYF. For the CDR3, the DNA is TGTGCCAGCAGTGAAGCAGGAGGGACAGATACGCAGTATTTT.

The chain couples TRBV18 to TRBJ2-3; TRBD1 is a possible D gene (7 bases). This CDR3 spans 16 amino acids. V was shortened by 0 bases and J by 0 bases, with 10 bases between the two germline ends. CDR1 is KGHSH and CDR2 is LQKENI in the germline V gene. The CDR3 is CASSPPEGASTDTQYF. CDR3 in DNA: TGTGCCAGCTCACCACCGGAGGGGGCTAGCACAGATACGCAGTATTTT. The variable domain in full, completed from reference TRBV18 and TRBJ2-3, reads NAGVMQNPRHLVRRRGQEARLRCSPMKGHSHVYWYRQLPEEGLKFMVYLQKENIIDESGMPKERFSAEFPKEGPSILRIQQVVRGDSAAYFCASSPPEGASTDTQYFGPGTRLTVL.

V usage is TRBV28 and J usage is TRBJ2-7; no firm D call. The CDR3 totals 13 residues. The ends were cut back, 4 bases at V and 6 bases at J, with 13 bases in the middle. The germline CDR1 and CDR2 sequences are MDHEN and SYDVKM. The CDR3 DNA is TGTGCCAGCAGTTCCCCCCCCGGTGGCGAGCAGTACTTC. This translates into CASSSPPGGEQYF. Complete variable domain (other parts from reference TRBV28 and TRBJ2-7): DVKVTQSSRYLVKRTGEKVFLECVQDMDHENMFWYRQDPGLGLRLIYFSYDVKMKEKGDIPEGYSVSREKKERFSLILESASTNQTSMYLCASSSPPGGEQYFGPGTRLTVT.

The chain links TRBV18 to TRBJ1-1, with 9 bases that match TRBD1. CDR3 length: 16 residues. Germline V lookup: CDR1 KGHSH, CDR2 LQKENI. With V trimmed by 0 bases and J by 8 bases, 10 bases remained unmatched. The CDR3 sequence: CASSPPLGQGVLEAFF. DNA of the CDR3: TGTGCCAGCTCACCACCCCTGGGACAGGGAGTATTAGAAGCTTTCTTT.

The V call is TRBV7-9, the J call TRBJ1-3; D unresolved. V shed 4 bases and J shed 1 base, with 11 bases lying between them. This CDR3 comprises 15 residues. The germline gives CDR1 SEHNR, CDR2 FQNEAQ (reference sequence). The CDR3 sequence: CASSSSGESGNTIYF. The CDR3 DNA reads TGTGCCAGCAGCTCCTCCGGGGAGTCTGGAAACACCATATATTTT.

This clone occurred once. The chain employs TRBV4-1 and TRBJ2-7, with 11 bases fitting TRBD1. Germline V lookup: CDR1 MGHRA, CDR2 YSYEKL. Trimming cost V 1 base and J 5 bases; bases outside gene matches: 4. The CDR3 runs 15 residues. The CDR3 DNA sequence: TGCGCCAGCAGCCAAGGGGGACAGGGGGGGCACGAGCAGTACTTC. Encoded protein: CASSQGGQGGHEQYF.

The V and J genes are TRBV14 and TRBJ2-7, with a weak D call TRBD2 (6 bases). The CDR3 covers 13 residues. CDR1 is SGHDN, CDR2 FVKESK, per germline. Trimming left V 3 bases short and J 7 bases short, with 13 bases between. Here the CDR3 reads CASSQFYGGEQYF. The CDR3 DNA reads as TGTGCCAGCAGCCAGTTTTACGGGGGAGAGCAGTACTTC.

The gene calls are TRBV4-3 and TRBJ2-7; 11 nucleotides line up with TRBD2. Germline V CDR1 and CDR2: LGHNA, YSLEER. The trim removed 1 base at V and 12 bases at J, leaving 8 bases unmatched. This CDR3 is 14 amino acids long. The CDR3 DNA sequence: TGCGCCAGCAGCCAAGGCGGGACTAGCGGTCTATTGTACTTC. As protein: CASSQGGTSGLLYF.

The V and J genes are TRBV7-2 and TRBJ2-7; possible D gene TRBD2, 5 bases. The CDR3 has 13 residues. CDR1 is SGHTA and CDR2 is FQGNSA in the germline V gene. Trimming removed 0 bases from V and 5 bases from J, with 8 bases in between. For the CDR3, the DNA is TGTGCCAGCAGCTTAGCCCGGGGTAACGAGCAGTACTTC. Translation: CASSLARGNEQYF.

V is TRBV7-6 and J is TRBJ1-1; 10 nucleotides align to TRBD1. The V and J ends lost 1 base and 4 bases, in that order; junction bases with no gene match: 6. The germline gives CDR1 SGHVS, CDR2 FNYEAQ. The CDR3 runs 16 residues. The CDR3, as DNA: TGTGCCAGCAGCTTAGTCCCGGGACAGGGGAGCACTGAAGCTTTCTTT. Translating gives CASSLVPGQGSTEAFF. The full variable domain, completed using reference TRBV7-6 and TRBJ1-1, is GAGVSQSPRYKVTKRGQDVALRCDPISGHVSLYWYRQALGQGPEFLTYFNYEAQQDKSGLPNDRFSAERPEGSISTLTIQRTEQRDSAMYRCASSLVPGQGSTEAFFGQGTRLTVV.

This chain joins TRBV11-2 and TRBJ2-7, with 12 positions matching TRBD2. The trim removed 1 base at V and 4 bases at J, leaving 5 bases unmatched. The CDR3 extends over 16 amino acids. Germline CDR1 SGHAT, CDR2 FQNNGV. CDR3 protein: CASSLVLAGGAYEQYF. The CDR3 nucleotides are TGTGCCAGCAGCTTAGTTCTAGCGGGGGGGGCTTACGAGCAGTACTTC. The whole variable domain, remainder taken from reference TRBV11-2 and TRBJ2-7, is EAGVAQSPRYKIIEKRQSVAFWCNPISGHATLYWYQQILGQGPKLLIQFQNNGVVDDSQLPKDRFSAERLKGVDSTLKIQPAKLEDSAVYLCASSLVLAGGAYEQYFGPGTRLTVT.

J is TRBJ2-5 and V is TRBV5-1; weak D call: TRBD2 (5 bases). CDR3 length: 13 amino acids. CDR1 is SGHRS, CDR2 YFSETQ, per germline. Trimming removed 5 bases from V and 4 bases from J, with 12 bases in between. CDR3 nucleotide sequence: TGCGCCAGCAGGAGGGCGGCGGGAGAGACCCAGTACTTC. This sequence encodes CASRRAAGETQYF.

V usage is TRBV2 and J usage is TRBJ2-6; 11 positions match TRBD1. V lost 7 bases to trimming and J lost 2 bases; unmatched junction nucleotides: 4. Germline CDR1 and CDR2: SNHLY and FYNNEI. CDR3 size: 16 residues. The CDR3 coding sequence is TGTGCCAGCAAAAGGACAGGGGGCACTGGGGCCAACGTCCTGACTTTC. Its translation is CASKRTGGTGANVLTF.